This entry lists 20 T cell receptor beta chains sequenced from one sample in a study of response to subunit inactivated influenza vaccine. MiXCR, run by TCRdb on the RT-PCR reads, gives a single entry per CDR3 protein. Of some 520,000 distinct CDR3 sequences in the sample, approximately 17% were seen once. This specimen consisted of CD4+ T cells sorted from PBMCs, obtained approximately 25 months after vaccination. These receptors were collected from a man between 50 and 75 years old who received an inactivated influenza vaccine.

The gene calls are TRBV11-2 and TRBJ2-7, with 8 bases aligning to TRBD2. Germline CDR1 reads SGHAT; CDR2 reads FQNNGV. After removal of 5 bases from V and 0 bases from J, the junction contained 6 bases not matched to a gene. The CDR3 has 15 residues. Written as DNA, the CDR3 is TGTGCCAGCAGCCCAACTAGCGGCGACTCCTACGAGCAGTACTTC. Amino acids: CASSPTSGDSYEQYF.

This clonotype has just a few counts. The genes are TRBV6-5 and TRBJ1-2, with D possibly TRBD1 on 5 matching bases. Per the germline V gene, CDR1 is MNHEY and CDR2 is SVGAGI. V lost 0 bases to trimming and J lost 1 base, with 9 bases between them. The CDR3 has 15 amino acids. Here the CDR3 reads CASSYSQESNYGYTF. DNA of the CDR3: TGTGCCAGCAGTTACTCACAGGAGAGTAACTATGGCTACACCTTC.

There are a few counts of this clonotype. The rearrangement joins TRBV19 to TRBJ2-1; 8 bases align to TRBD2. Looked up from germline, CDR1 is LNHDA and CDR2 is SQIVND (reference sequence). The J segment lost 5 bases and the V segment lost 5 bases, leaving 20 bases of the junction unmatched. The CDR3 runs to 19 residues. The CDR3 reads CASSRRTDPGTSTNNEQFF. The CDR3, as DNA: TGTGCCAGTAGTCGGAGGACGGACCCCGGGACTAGTACTAACAATGAGCAGTTCTTC.

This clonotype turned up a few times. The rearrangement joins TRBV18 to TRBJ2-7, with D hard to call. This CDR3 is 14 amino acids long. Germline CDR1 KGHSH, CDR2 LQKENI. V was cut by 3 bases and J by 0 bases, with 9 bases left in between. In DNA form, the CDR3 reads TGTGCCAGCTCACCTCAGAGGAGCTCCTACGAGCAGTACTTC. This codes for CASSPQRSSYEQYF.

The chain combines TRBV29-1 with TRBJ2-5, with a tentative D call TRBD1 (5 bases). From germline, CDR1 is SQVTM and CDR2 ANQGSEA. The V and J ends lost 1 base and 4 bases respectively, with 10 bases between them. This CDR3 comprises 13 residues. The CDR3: CSVEGDRRETQYF. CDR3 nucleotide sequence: TGCAGCGTTGAAGGTGACAGACGAGAGACCCAGTACTTC.

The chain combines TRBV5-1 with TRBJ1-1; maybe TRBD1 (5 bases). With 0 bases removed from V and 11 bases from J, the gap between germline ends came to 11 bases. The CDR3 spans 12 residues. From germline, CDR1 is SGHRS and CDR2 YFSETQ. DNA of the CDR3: TGCGCCAGCAGCTTGGGAACAGGTACGGCTTTCTTT. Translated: CASSLGTGTAFF.

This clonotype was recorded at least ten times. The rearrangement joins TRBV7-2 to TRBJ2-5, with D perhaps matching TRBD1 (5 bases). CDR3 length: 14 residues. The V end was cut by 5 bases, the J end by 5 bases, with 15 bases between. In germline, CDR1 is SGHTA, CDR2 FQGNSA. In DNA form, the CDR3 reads TGTGCCAGCAGCCCTTCAGGGTATTGGGAGACCCAGTACTTC. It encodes CASSPSGYWETQYF.

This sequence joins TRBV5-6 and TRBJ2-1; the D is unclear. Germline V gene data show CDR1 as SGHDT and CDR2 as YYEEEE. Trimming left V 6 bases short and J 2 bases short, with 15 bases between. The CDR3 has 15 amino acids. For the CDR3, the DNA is TGTGCCAGCAACCCCACACACGGCACCTACAATGAGCAGTTCTTC. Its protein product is CASNPTHGTYNEQFF.

CDR3 nucleotide sequence: TGTGCCAGCAGCCGCCAAGTGGCCGGGGAGCTGTTTTTT. This codes for CASSRQVAGELFF. V and J are TRBV7-2 and TRBJ2-2; D unresolved. CDR1 is SGHTA, CDR2 FQGNSA, per germline. Trimming removed 5 bases at V and 6 bases at J, with 10 bases between. The CDR3 sequence is 13 residues long.

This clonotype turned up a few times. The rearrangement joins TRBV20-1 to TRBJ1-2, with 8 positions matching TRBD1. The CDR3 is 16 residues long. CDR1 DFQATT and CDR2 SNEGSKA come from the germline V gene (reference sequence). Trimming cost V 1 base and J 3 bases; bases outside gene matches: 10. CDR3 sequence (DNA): TGCAGTGCTAGAGTTCACAAGGCGACAGGGGACTATGGCTACACCTTC. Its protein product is CSARVHKATGDYGYTF.

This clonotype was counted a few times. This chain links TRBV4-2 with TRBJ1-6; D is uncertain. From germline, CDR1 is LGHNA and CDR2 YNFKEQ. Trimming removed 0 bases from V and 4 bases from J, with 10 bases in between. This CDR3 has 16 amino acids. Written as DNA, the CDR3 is TGTGCCAGCAGCCAAGAACTGCCTGCATATAATTCACCCCTCCACTTT. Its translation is CASSQELPAYNSPLHF.

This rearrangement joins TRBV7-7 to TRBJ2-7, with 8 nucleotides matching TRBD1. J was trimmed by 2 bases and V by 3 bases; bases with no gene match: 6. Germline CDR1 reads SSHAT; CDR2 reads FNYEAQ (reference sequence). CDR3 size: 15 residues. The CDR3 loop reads CASSFAQGAPYEQYF. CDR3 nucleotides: TGTGCCAGCAGCTTCGCCCAGGGGGCCCCCTACGAGCAGTACTTC.

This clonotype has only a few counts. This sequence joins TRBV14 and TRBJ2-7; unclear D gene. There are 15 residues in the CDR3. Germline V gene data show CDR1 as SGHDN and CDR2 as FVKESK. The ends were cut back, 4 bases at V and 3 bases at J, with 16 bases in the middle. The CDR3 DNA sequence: TGTGCCAGCAGCCGCCTAGGGTGGAATATCTACGAGCAGTACTTC. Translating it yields CASSRLGWNIYEQYF.

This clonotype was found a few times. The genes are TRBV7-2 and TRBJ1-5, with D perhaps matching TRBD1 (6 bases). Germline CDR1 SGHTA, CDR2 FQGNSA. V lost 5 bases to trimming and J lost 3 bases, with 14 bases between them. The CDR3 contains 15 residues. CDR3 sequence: CASSQRTGTNQPQHF. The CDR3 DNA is TGTGCCAGCAGCCAAAGAACAGGGACCAATCAGCCCCAGCATTTT.

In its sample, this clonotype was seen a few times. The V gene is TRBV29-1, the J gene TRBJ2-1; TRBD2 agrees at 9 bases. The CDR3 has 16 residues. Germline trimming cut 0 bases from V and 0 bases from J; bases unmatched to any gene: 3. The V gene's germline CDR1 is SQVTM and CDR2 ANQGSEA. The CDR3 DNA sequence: TGCAGCGTTGAAGAACTAGCGGGCCGCTCCTACAATGAGCAGTTCTTC. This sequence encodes CSVEELAGRSYNEQFF.

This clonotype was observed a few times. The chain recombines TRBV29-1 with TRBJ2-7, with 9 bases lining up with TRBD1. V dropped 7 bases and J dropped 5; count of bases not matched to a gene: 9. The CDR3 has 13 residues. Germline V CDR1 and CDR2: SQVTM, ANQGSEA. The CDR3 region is CSGLGQGGNEQYF. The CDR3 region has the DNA TGCAGCGGCTTGGGACAGGGTGGCAACGAGCAGTACTTC.

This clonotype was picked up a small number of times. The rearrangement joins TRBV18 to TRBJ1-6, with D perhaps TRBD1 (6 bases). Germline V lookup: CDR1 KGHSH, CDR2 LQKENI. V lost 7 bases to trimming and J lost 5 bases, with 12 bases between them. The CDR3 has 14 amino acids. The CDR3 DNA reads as TGTGCCAGCTTCACAGGGACCAATAATTCACCCCTCCACTTT. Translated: CASFTGTNNSPLHF. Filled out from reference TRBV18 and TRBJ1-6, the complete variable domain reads NAGVMQNPRHLVRRRGQEARLRCSPMKGHSHVYWYRQLPEEGLKFMVYLQKENIIDESGMPKERFSAEFPKEGPSILRIQQVVRGDSAAYFCASFTGTNNSPLHFGNGTRLTVT.

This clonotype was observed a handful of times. CDR3 sequence reads: CSAFKGQADGKNIQYF. CDR3 coding DNA: TGCAGTGCCTTTAAGGGACAGGCGGACGGCAAAAACATTCAGTACTTC. The chain has TRBV20-1 and TRBJ2-4, with 8 bases matching TRBD1. The CDR3 consists of 16 residues. Germline V CDR1 and CDR2: DFQATT, SNEGSKA (reference sequence). J was trimmed by 3 bases and V by 6 bases; bases with no gene match: 13.

The chain's CDR3 is CASSQDDWAGPPQETQYF. In nucleotides, the CDR3 is TGTGCCAGCAGCCAAGATGATTGGGCGGGACCACCTCAAGAGACCCAGTACTTC. The chain carries TRBV3-1 and TRBJ2-5; TRBD2 might be the D (6 bases). Trimming stripped 0 bases from V and 2 bases from J, with 19 bases between. The CDR3 has 18 residues. The germline gives CDR1 LGHDT, CDR2 YNNKEL (reference sequence).

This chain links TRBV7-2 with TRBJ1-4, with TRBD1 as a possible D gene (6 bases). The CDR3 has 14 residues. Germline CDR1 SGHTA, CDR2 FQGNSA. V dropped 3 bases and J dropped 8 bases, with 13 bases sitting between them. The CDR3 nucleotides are TGTGCCAGCAGCTTGCAGGGGCGATCGGAAAAACTGTTTTTT. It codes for CASSLQGRSEKLFF.